Below are 18 T cell receptor beta chains sequenced from a single sample in a study of T cells after posttransplantation cyclophosphamide. Sampled 1 year posttransplant, controls received myeloablative marrow transplants, methotrexate and a calcineurin inhibitor. TCRdb keeps only in-frame clones here, not all; method: immunoSEQ multiplex PCR. This sample has about 21,000 clones; about 86% occur once, and the top ten carry about 2%. The material sequenced was PBMCs, taken approximately 360 days after allogeneic stem cell transplant with calcineurin inhibitor and methotrexate. Receptors were obtained from a female patient aged 25-39 years who received an allogeneic stem cell transplant from an unrelated donor, was CMV-positive, and had acute and chronic GVHD. Some T cells may be supplied by the graft donor.

The chain recombines TRBV7-9 with TRBJ2-2; 7 bases align to TRBD2. There are 15 residues in the CDR3. CDR1 SEHNR and CDR2 FQNEAQ come from the germline V gene (reference sequence). J gave up 3 bases and V 2 bases, and 3 bases lay outside the gene matches. CDR3 DNA: TGTGCCAGCAGCTTACTAGCGGAGTACACCGGGGAGCTGTTTTTT. Its translation: CASSLLAEYTGELFF.

This clone has a handful of counts. The chain is built from TRBV7-8 and TRBJ1-4; 10 bases agree with TRBD1. The germline V gene has CDR1 SGHVS and CDR2 FQNEAQ. V shed 4 bases, J shed 6 bases, and the junction held 5 bases outside the gene matches. The CDR3 length is 15 residues. The CDR3 DNA is TGTGCCAGCAGCTCGACAGGGGGCGGGGATGAAAAACTGTTTTTT. Translated: CASSSTGGGDEKLFF.

This clone was seen a handful of times. The V call is TRBV6-1, the J call TRBJ1-2; no reliable D call. Germline CDR1 and CDR2: MNHNS and SASEGT. V lost 5 bases to trimming and J lost 5 bases, with 12 bases between them. CDR3 length equals 13 residues. The CDR3 here is CASSTAPLYGYTF. The CDR3 coding sequence is TGTGCCAGCAGTACAGCCCCCCTTTATGGCTACACCTTC.

This chain connects TRBV5-1 to TRBJ1-1, with a weak D call TRBD1 (5 bases). From germline, CDR1 is SGHRS and CDR2 YFSETQ. V was trimmed by 4 bases and J by 5 bases, leaving 15 bases between them. The CDR3 length is 14 residues. The CDR3 region is CASSGGIGWTEAFF. The CDR3 bases are TGCGCCAGCAGCGGGGGGATTGGATGGACTGAAGCTTTCTTT.

V gene TRBV7-2 combines with J gene TRBJ1-1, with TRBD1 identical over 8 bases. V dropped 5 bases and J dropped 5; count of bases not matched to a gene: 4. The CDR3 is 13 residues long. The germline V gene encodes CDR1 SGHTA and CDR2 FQGNSA. In nucleotides, the CDR3 is TGTGCCAGCAGCCGACAGGGGAATACTGAAGCTTTCTTT. Translated, it gives CASSRQGNTEAFF.

The rearrangement uses TRBV6-1 and TRBJ2-5, with 8 bases identical to TRBD2. This CDR3 spans 17 amino acids. Germline V gene lookup returns CDR1 MNHNS and CDR2 SASEGT. V lost 0 bases, J lost 0 bases, and 6 bases stayed unmatched. The CDR3 loop reads CASSEAGTRRDQETQYF. CDR3 nucleotides: TGTGCCAGCAGTGAAGCGGGGACTAGGCGGGACCAAGAGACCCAGTACTTC.

The rearrangement links TRBV27 to TRBJ2-7; D may be TRBD2 (7 bases). With 5 bases removed from V and 3 bases from J, the gap between germline ends came to 14 bases. Germline CDR1 reads MNHEY; CDR2 reads SMNVEV (reference sequence). The length of the CDR3 is 14 residues. DNA of the CDR3: TGTGCCAGCAGTCCTAGGGGGGGGAGCTACGAGCAGTACTTC. Translated: CASSPRGGSYEQYF.

This clone occurred a few times. The V call is TRBV10-2, the J call TRBJ1-5, with 7 bases fitting TRBD1. Germline V gives CDR1 WSHSY, CDR2 SAAADI. The CDR3 has 14 residues. With 8 bases clipped from V and 7 bases from J, the junction kept 11 bases outside the gene matches. The CDR3 loop reads CASARTGGGQPQHF. In DNA, the CDR3 is TGCGCCAGCGCGAGGACAGGTGGGGGACAGCCCCAGCATTTT.

Comments on this clone: Its ends do not fully match the called genes, so a read error is possible. The rearrangement uses TRBV11-2 and TRBJ2-7, with 10 positions matching TRBD2. CDR1 and CDR2 (germline): SGHAT, FQNNGV. The CDR3 is made up of 17 amino acids. The CDR3 nucleotides read TGTACCAGCAGCTCCCGACTAGCGGGTATTCCTTCCTACGAGCAGTACTTC. Residues: CTSSSRLAGIPSYEQYF.

The V call is TRBV28, the J call TRBJ1-4; D perhaps matches TRBD1 (6 bases). Between the trimmed V and J ends, which lost 7 bases and 3 bases, there was a span of 18 bases. CDR1 MDHEN and CDR2 SYDVKM come from the germline V gene. The CDR3 loop spans 16 amino acids. In nucleotides, the CDR3 is TGTGCCAGCACCAAATTGGGGGACACCTCTAATGAAAAACTGTTTTTT. Encoded protein: CASTKLGDTSNEKLFF.

Only one count was recorded for this clone. The rearrangement uses TRBV2 and TRBJ1-1; D is perhaps TRBD1 (5 bases). Deletions cut 7 bases from V and 3 bases from J, with 21 bases between. The germline V gene has CDR1 SNHLY and CDR2 FYNNEI. CDR3 length equals 16 residues. The CDR3 here is CASTWGLRGSDTEAFF. CDR3 DNA: TGTGCCAGCACCTGGGGCTTACGGGGGTCGGACACTGAAGCTTTCTTT.

This clone was seen a single time. The V call is TRBV19, the J call TRBJ1-2; D gene uncertain. CDR1 LNHDA and CDR2 SQIVND come from the germline V gene (reference sequence). V was clipped by 5 bases and J by 5 bases, with 12 bases between them. CDR3 length: 13 amino acids. CDR3 sequence reads: CASSFEYGYGYTF. Written as DNA, the CDR3 is TGTGCCAGTAGTTTTGAATACGGGTATGGCTACACCTTC. The complete variable domain, with remaining parts taken from reference TRBV19 and TRBJ1-2, reads DGGITQSPKYLFRKEGQNVTLSCEQNLNHDAMYWYRQDPGQGLRLIYYSQIVNDFQKGDIAEGYSVSREKKESFPLTVTSAQKNPTAFYLCASSFEYGYGYTFGSGTRLTVV.

The rearrangement uses TRBV27 and TRBJ2-7; tentative D call: TRBD1 (6 bases). The germline V and J ends were trimmed by 3 bases and 3 bases, with 9 bases remaining between them. There are 13 residues in the CDR3. Germline CDR1 MNHEY, CDR2 SMNVEV (reference sequence). The CDR3 DNA reads TGTGCCAGCAGTTTCGGACAGATCTACGAGCAGTACTTC. It translates to CASSFGQIYEQYF.

CDR3 nucleotides: TGTGCCAGCAGTTCAAGCGGGAGCCCTATAGGGTACAATGAGCAGTTCTTC. The encoded protein is CASSSSGSPIGYNEQFF. The rearrangement joins TRBV28 to TRBJ2-1; 8 bases align to TRBD2. The CDR3 spans 17 residues. The J segment lost 4 bases and the V segment lost 4 bases, leaving 12 bases of the junction unmatched. The V gene's germline CDR1 is MDHEN and CDR2 SYDVKM.

This clone was seen a single time. The chain has TRBV29-1 and TRBJ1-2; TRBD1 is a possible D gene (6 bases). The CDR3 covers 10 residues. Trimming removed 7 bases from V and 10 bases from J, with 13 bases in between. Germline CDR1 SQVTM, CDR2 ANQGSEA. The CDR3 DNA sequence: TGCAGCGGGGGGGGCATCGACTACACCTTC. Protein product: CSGGGIDYTF.

This chain's CDR3 is CASSPALGGETVAFF. For the CDR3, the DNA is TGTGCCAGCAGCCCCGCCCTGGGGGGGGAGACGGTAGCTTTCTTT. This sequence joins TRBV7-8 and TRBJ1-1, with D possibly being TRBD1 (5 bases). Trimming removed 5 bases from V and 10 bases from J, with 23 bases in between. The CDR3 has 15 residues. Germline CDR1 reads SGHVS; CDR2 reads FQNEAQ.

The rearrangement joins TRBV7-2 to TRBJ2-3; the D is unclear. The V gene lost 1 base and the J gene lost 3 bases, with 11 bases spanning the gap. The CDR3 loop spans 15 amino acids. Germline assignment: CDR1 SGHTA and CDR2 FQGNSA. The DNA for the CDR3 is TGTGCCAGCAGCTTAGATTGGGTCGGGACAGATACGCAGTATTTT. Translation gives CASSLDWVGTDTQYF. Filled out from reference TRBV7-2 and TRBJ2-3, the complete variable domain reads GAGVSQSPSNKVTEKGKDVELRCDPISGHTALYWYRQSLGQGLEFLIYFQGNSAPDKSGLPSDRFSAERTGGSVSTLTIQRTQQEDSAVYLCASSLDWVGTDTQYFGPGTRLTVL.

In DNA form, the CDR3 reads TGTGCCAGCTCCCTGGGGGCGGGAGTATTAAATGAGCAGTTCTTC. Translation: CASSLGAGVLNEQFF. J is TRBJ2-1 and V is TRBV7-9; tentatively, D is TRBD2 (7 bases). The CDR3 consists of 15 residues. V was pared by 8 bases and J by 7 bases, with 21 bases between. CDR1 and CDR2 (germline): SEHNR, FQNEAQ (reference sequence).